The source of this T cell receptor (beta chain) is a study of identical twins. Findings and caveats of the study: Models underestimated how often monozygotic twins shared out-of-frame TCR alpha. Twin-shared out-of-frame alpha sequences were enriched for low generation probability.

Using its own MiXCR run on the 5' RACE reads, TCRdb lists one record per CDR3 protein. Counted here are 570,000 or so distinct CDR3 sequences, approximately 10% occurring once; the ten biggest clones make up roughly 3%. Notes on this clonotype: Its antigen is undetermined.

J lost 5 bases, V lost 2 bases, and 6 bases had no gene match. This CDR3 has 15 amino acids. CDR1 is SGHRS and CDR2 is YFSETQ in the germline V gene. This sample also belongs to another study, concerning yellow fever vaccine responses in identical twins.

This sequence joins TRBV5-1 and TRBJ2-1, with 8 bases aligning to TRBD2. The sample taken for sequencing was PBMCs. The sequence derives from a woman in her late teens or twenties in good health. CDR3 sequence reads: CASSFSGLADNEQFF. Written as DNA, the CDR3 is TGCGCCAGCAGCTTCAGCGGACTAGCAGACAATGAGCAGTTCTTC.